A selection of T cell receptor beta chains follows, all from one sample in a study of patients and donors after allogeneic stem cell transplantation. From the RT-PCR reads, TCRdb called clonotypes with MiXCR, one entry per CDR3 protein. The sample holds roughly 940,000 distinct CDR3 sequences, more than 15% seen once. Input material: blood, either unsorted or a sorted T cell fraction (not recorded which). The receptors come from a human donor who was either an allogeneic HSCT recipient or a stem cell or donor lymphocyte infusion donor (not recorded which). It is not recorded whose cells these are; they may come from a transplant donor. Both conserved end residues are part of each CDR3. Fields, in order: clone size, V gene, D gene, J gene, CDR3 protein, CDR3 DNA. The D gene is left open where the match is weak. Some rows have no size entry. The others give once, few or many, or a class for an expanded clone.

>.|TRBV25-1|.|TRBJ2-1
CASSESVNFHNEQFF
TGTGCCAGCAGTGAATCTGTGAACTTTCACAATGAGCAGTTCTTC
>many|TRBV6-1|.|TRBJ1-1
CASRGRLNTEAFF
TGTGCCAGCAGGGGACGGCTGAACACTGAAGCTTTCTTT
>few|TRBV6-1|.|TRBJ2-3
CASSVADTSTDTQYF
TGTGCCAGCAGCGTAGCGGACACTAGCACAGATACGCAGTATTTT
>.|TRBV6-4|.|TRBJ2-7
CASGGEGVPYEQYF
TGTGCCAGCGGGGGAGAAGGAGTCCCCTACGAGCAGTACTTC
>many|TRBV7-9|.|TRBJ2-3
CAGLGRDTDTQYF
TGTGCTGGCCTAGGCAGGGACACAGATACGCAGTATTTT
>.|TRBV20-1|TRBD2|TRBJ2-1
CSARVAGEEYEQFF
TGCAGTGCTAGGGTAGCGGGAGAGGAGTATGAGCAGTTCTTC
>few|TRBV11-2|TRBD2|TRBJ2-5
CASSLDLAGVYETQYF
TGTGCCAGCAGCTTGGATCTAGCGGGAGTGTATGAGACCCAGTACTTC
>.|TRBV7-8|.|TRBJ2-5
CASSLVSGRSGETQYF
TGTGCCAGCAGCTTAGTCTCTGGCCGGAGTGGAGAGACCCAGTACTTC
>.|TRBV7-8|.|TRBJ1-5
CASSLIGGGNMGNQPQHF
TGTGCCAGCAGCTTAATTGGGGGCGGAAATATGGGCAATCAGCCCCAGCATTTT
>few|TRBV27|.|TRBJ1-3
CASSLGRGRGNTIYF
TGTGCCAGCAGTTTGGGACGAGGACGGGGAAACACCATATATTTT
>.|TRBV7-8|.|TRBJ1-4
CASSLAWSEKLFF
TGTGCCAGCAGCTTAGCTTGGTCTGAAAAACTGTTTTTT
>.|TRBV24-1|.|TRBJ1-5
CATSDRRGLRQPQHF
TGTGCCACCAGTGATAGAAGGGGTCTCAGGCAGCCCCAGCATTTT
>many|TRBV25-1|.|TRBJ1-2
CASSEVIGFRDGYTF
TGTGCCAGCAGTGAAGTAATAGGGTTTAGGGATGGCTACACCTTC
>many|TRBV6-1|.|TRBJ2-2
CASSRSNTGELFF
TGTGCCAGCAGTCGATCGAACACCGGGGAGCTGTTTTTT
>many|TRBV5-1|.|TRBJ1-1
CASSLDANTEAFF
TGTGCCAGCAGCTTAGACGCGAACACTGAAGCTTTCTTT
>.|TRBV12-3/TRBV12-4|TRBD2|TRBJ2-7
CASRGTSGLSEQYF
TGTGCCAGCAGAGGGACTAGCGGGCTCTCGGAGCAGTACTTC
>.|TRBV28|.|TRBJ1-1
CAVTGVPPEAFF
TGTGCCGTAACGGGTGTCCCACCTGAAGCTTTCTTT
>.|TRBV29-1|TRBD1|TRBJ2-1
CSVEHRDRGRNEQFF
TGCAGCGTTGAACACCGGGACAGGGGGAGGAATGAGCAGTTCTTC
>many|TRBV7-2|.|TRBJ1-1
CASSFLGAEAFF
TGTGCCAGCAGCTTCTTGGGAGCTGAAGCTTTCTTT
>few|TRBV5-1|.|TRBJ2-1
CASSILQGMYNEQFF
TGCGCCAGCAGCATACTACAGGGAATGTACAATGAGCAGTTCTTC
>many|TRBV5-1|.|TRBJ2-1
CASSLPLAVLNNEQFF
TGCGCCAGCAGCTTACCCCTCGCGGTACTAAACAATGAGCAGTTCTTC
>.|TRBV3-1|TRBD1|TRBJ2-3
CASSHRDRDTDTQYF
TGTGCCAGCAGCCACCGGGACAGAGACACAGATACGCAGTATTTT
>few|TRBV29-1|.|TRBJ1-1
CSVRPNKGGTEAFF
TGCAGCGTCCGACCCAATAAAGGGGGGACTGAAGCTTTCTTT
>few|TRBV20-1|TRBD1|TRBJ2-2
CSARPGGTNTGELFF
TGCAGTGCTAGACCAGGGGGTACGAACACCGGGGAGCTGTTTTTT
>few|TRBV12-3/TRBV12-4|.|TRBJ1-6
CASSLGSSSYNSPLHF
TGTGCCAGCAGTTTGGGCTCGAGCTCCTATAATTCACCCCTCCACTTT
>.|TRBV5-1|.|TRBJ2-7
CASSPGGLPSSYEQYF
TGCGCCAGCAGCCCGGGCGGACTGCCGAGCTCCTACGAGCAGTACTTC
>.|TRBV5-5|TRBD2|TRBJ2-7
CASSFPRGAYEQYF
TGTGCCAGCAGCTTTCCCCGGGGGGCCTACGAGCAGTACTTC
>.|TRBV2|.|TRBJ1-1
CASSGAQDDPEAFF
TGTGCCAGCAGTGGGGCACAGGATGACCCTGAAGCTTTCTTT
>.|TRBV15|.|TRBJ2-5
CATSRDITGSETQYF
TGTGCCACCAGCAGAGATATTACAGGATCCGAGACCCAGTACTTC
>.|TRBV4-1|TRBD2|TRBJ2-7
CASSQVRNLAGGTSEQYF
TGCGCCAGCAGCCAAGTCCGAAATTTAGCGGGAGGTACCTCCGAGCAGTACTTC
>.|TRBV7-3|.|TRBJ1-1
CASSLKRAGEAFF
TGTGCCAGCAGCTTAAAACGGGCAGGTGAAGCTTTCTTT
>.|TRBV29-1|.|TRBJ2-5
CSVERAETQYF
TGCAGCGTTGAACGCGCCGAGACCCAGTACTTC
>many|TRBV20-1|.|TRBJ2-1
CSARLLLEQFF
TGCAGTGCTAGACTGCTTCTGGAGCAGTTCTTC
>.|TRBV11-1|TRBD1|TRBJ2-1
CASSTRGRGEQFF
TGTGCCAGCAGCACCAGGGGGAGAGGTGAGCAGTTCTTC
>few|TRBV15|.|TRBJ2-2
CATSRETGYTGELFF
TGTGCCACCAGCAGAGAAACAGGGTACACCGGGGAGCTGTTTTTT
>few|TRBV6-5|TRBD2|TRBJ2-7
CASSYRLAASYEQYF
TGTGCCAGCAGTTACAGACTAGCTGCCTCCTACGAGCAGTACTTC
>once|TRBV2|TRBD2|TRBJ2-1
CASSKGTSGSAKFF
TGTGCCAGCAGTAAGGGGACTAGCGGTAGCGCAAAGTTCTTC
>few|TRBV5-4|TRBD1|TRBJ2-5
CASSYLNRGQETQYF
TGTGCCAGCAGCTACCTGAACAGGGGGCAAGAGACCCAGTACTTC
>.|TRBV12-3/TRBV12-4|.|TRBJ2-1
CASRWRNGQFF
TGTGCCAGCAGGTGGCGGAACGGGCAGTTCTTC
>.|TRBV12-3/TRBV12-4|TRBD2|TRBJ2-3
CASSSSSGIPQYF
TGTGCCAGCAGTTCCTCGAGCGGGATTCCGCAGTATTTT
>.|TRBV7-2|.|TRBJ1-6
CASSPPGASPLHF
TGTGCCAGCAGCCCCCCAGGGGCTTCACCCCTCCACTTT
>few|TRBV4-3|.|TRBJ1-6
CASSQGTRLNSPLHF
TGCGCCAGCAGCCAAGGGACGAGGCTGAATTCACCCCTCCACTTT
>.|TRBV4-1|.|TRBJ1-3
CASSQDRSLARGSGNTIYF
TGCGCCAGCAGCCAAGATCGAAGTCTCGCCAGGGGATCTGGAAACACCATATATTTT